These 3 T cell receptor beta chains came from one sample sequenced in a study of metastatic and nonmetastatic thyroid tumors. MiXCR reprocessed the PCR reads for TCRdb. The sample includes around 41,000 clones, approximately 3% of them seen just once. All patients were treatment-naive before thyroid surgery. The sample consisted of blood. The receptors were sampled from a female donor with papillary thyroid cancer or a benign thyroid nodule (not recorded which). Some clones in this sample may be carry-over from other donors' samples.

J is TRBJ2-7 and V is TRBV6-5; D not certain. The V gene's germline CDR1 is MNHEY and CDR2 SVGAGI. The CDR3 runs 12 residues. The ends were cut back, 0 bases at V and 4 bases at J, with 4 bases in the middle. DNA for the CDR3: TGTGCCAGCAGTTACTCCCAGTACGAGCAGTACTTC. It specifies CASSYSQYEQYF.

V usage is TRBV12-3 or TRBV12-4 and J usage is TRBJ2-6; 7 positions agree with TRBD2. The CDR3 runs to 15 residues. Trimming at V came to 6 bases and at J to 2 bases, leaving 4 bases not matched to a gene. In DNA, the CDR3 is TGTGCCAGCAGGGGGGGGGGGGCTGGGGCCAACGTCCTGACTTTC. Translation gives CASRGGGAGANVLTF.

This clone was seen ten or more times. The J gene is TRBJ2-3, the V gene TRBV18; perhaps TRBD2 as D (6 bases). Germline loops: CDR1 KGHSH, CDR2 LQKENI. V lost 1 base and J 2 bases, leaving 10 bases between the germline ends. The CDR3 runs 15 residues. The CDR3 DNA reads TGTGCCAGCTCACCACAGGGGACTTACACAGATACGCAGTATTTT. Translation: CASSPQGTYTDTQYF.